This T cell receptor (beta chain) comes out of a study of shared clonotypes between healthy human individuals. Replicate PCRs from sorted subsets contained 200 ng DNA, which is roughly 30,000 T cell genomes. Clones were read by immunoSEQ multiplex PCR, and TCRdb kept only the in-frame ones, dropping some. Here the sample spans approximately 1.4 million clones, 98% being singletons. As for this clone: Its antigen is unidentified.

Study-wide results and limits: Shared across a handful of donors were around 5% of the naive CD4 clonotypes.

This CDR3 has 15 residues. Germline values: CDR1 MNHEY, CDR2 SVGAGI. With 6 bases clipped from V and 5 bases from J, the junction kept 10 bases outside the gene matches. The gene calls are TRBV6-5 and TRBJ2-1, with 7 bases aligning to TRBD2. This TCR was sampled from a man between 25 and 39 years old in good health. The specimen was naive CD4+ T cells sorted from blood. The subset denotes: CD45RA+ positively selected. The CDR3 reads CASRNTGLPNNEQFF. Written as DNA, the CDR3 is TGTGCCAGCAGGAACACGGGACTACCCAACAATGAGCAGTTCTTC.